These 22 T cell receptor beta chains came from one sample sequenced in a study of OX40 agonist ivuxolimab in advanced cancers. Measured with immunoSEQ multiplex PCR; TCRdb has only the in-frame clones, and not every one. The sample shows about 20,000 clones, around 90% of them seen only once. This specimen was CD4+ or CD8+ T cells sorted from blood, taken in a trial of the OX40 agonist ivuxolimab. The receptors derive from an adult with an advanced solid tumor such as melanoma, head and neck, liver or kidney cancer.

CDR3 bases: TGTGCCAGCAGTTACTCCCAGGAGAACACTGAAGCTTTCTTT. Encoded protein: CASSYSQENTEAFF. This rearrangement joins TRBV6-6 to TRBJ1-1; D not resolved. The V end lost 0 bases, the J end lost 1 base, and 6 bases lay between the germline ends. The germline gives CDR1 MNHNY, CDR2 SVGAGI (reference sequence). The CDR3 covers 14 residues.

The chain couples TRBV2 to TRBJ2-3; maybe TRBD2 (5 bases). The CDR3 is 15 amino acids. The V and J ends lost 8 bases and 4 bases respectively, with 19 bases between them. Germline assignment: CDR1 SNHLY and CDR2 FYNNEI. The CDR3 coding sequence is TGTGCCAGCGGTTCGAGGGAGCCCCCGCCAGATACGCAGTATTTT. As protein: CASGSREPPPDTQYF.

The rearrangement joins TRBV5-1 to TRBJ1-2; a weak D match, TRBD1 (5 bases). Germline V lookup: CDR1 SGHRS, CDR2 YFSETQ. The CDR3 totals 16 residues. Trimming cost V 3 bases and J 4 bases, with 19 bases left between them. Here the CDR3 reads CASSSDRGRQIYGYTF. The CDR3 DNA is TGCGCCAGCAGCTCCGACCGTGGCCGACAGATCTATGGCTACACCTTC.

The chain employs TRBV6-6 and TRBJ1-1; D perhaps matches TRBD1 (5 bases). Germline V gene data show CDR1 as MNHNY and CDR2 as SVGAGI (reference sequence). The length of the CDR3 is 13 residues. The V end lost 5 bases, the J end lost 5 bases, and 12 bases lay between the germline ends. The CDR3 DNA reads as TGTGCCAGCAGTCTGGCGGGGGAAACTGAAGCTTTCTTT. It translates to CASSLAGETEAFF.

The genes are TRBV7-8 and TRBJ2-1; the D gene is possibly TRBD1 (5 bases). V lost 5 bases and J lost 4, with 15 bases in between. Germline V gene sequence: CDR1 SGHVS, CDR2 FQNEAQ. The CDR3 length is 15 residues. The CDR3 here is CASSPQATPYNEQFF. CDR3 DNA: TGTGCCAGCAGCCCACAGGCCACCCCGTACAATGAGCAGTTCTTC.

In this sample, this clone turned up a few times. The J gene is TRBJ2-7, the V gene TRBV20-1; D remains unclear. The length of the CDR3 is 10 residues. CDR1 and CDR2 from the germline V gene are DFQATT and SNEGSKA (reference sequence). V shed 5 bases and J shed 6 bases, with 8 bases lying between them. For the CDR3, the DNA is TGCAGTGCTGGGCCCCCCGAGCAGTACTTC. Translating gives CSAGPPEQYF.

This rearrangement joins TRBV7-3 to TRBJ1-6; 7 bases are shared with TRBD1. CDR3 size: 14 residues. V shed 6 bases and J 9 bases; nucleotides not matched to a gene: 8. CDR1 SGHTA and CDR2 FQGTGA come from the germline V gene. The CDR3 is CASSEGGPGSPLHF. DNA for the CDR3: TGTGCCAGCAGTGAAGGGGGCCCGGGTTCACCCCTCCACTTT.

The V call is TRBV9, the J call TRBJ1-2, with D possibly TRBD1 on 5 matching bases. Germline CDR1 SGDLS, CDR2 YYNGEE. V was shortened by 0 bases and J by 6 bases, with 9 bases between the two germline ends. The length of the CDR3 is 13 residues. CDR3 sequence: CASSVGGGDGYTF. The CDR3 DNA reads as TGTGCCAGCAGCGTAGGCGGAGGGGATGGCTACACCTTC.

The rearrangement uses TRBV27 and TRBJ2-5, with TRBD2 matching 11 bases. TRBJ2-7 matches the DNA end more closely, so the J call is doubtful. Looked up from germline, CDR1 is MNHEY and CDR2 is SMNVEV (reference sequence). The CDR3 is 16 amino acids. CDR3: CASSLLTSGKSYEQYF. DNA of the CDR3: TGTGCCAGCAGTTTACTGACTAGCGGGAAATCCTACGAGCAGTACTTC.

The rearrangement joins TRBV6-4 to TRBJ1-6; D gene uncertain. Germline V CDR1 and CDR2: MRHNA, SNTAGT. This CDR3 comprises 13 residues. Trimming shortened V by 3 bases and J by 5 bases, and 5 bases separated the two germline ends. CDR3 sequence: CASSERDNSPLHF. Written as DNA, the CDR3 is TGTGCCAGCAGTGAAAGGGATAATTCACCCCTCCACTTT.

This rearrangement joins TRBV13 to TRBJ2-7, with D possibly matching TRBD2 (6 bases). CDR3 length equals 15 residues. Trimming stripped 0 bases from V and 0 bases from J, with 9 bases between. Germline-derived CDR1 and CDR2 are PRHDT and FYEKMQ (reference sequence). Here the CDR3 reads CASSLGLGSSYEQYF. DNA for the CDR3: TGTGCCAGCAGCTTAGGCCTCGGGAGCTCCTACGAGCAGTACTTC.

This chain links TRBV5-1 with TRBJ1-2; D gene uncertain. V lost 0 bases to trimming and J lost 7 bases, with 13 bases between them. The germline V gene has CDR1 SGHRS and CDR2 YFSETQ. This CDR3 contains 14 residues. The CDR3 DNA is TGCGCCAGCAGCTTGGAAAGGACCACCACTGGCTACACCTTC. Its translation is CASSLERTTTGYTF.

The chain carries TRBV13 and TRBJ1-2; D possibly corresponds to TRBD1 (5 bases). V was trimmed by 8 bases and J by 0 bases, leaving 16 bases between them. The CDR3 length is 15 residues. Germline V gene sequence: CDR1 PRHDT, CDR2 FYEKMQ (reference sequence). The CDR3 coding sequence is TGTGCCAGCCAAGGGGTTAACGGCGCTAACTATGGCTACACCTTC. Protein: CASQGVNGANYGYTF.

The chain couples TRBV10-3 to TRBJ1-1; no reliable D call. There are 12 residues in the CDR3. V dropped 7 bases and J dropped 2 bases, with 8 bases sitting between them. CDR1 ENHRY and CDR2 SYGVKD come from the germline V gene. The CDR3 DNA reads TGTGCCATCACGGTTGACAACACTGAAGCTTTCTTT. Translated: CAITVDNTEAFF.

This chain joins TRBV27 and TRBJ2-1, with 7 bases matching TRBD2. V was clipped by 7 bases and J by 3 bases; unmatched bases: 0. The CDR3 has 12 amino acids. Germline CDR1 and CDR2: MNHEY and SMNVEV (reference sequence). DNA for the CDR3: TGTGCCAGCACTAGCGGCTACAATGAGCAGTTCTTC. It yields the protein CASTSGYNEQFF.

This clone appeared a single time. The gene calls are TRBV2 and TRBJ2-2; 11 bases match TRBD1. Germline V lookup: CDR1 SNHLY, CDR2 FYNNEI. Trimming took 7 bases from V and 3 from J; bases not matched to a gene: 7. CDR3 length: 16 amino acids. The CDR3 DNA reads TGTGCCAGCAAGGACCCGGGACAGGGGGACACCGGGGAGCTGTTTTTT. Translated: CASKDPGQGDTGELFF.

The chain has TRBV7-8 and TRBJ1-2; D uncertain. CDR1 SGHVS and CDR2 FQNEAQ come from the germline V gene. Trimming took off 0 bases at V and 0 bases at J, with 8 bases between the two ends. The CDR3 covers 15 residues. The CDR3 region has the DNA TGTGCCAGCAGCTTAGCCCGCCAGACTAACTATGGCTACACCTTC. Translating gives CASSLARQTNYGYTF.

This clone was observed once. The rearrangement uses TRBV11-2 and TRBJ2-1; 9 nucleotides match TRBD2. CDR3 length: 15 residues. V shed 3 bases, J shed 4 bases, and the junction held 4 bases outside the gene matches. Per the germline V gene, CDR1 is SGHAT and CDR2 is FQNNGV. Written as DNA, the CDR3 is TGTGCCAGCAGCTTTACTAGCGGGCGTTACAATGAGCAGTTCTTC. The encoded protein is CASSFTSGRYNEQFF. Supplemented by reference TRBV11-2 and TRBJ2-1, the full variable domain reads EAGVAQSPRYKIIEKRQSVAFWCNPISGHATLYWYQQILGQGPKLLIQFQNNGVVDDSQLPKDRFSAERLKGVDSTLKIQPAKLEDSAVYLCASSFTSGRYNEQFFGPGTRLTVL.

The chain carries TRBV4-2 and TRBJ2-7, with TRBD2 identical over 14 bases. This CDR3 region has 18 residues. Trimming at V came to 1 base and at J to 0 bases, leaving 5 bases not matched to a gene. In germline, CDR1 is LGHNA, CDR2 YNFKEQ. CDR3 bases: TGTGCCAGCAGCCAAGCAGGGACTAGCGGGAGTAGCTCCTACGAGCAGTACTTC. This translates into CASSQAGTSGSSSYEQYF.

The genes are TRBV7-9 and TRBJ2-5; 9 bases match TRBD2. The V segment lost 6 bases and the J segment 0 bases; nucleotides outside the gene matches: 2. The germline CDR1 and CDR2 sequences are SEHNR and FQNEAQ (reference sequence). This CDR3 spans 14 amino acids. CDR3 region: CASSLAGNQETQYF. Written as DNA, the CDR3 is TGTGCCAGCAGTCTAGCGGGAAACCAAGAGACCCAGTACTTC.

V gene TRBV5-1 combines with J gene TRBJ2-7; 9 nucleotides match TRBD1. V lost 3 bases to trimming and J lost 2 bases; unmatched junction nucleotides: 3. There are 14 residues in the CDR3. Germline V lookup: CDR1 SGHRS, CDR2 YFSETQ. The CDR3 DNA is TGCGCCAGCAGCTGGACAGGGGTTCCCTACGAGCAGTACTTC. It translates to CASSWTGVPYEQYF. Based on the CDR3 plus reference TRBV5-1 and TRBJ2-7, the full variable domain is KAGVTQTPRYLIKTRGQQVTLSCSPISGHRSVSWYQQTPGQGLQFLFEYFSETQRNKGNFPGRFSGRQFSNSRSEMNVSTLELGDSALYLCASSWTGVPYEQYFGPGTRLTVT.

CDR3 amino acids: CASSFNEQFF. Here the CDR3 DNA reads TGTGCCAGCAGTTTCAATGAGCAGTTCTTC. This chain uses TRBV2 with TRBJ2-1; D is unclear. The CDR3 loop spans 10 amino acids. Germline V gene lookup returns CDR1 SNHLY and CDR2 FYNNEI. V gave up 5 bases and J gave up 6 bases, with 2 bases separating them.